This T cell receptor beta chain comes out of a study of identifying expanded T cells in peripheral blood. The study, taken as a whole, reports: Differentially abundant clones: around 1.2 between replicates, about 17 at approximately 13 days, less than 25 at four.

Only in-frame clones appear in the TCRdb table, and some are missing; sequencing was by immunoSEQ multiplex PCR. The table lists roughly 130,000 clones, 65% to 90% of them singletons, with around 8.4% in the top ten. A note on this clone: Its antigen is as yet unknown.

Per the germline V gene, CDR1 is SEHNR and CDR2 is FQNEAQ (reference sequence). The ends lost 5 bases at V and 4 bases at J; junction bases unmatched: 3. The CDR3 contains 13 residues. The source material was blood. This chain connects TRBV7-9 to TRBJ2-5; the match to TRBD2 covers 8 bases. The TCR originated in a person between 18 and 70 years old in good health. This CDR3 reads CASSASGRETQYF. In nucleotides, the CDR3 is TGTGCCAGCAGCGCCAGCGGGAGAGAGACCCAGTACTTC.